This TCR beta chain originates from a study of cytotoxic CD8 clonotypes in ibrutinib-treated CLL. Study in general: The average sample held roughly 250,000 productive templates and 94,082 productive rearrangements.

Germline lookup yields CDR1 MDHEN and CDR2 SYDVKM. The ends were cut back, 2 bases at V and 8 bases at J, with 24 bases in the middle. The CDR3 runs 17 residues. Repertoires were generated with immunoSEQ multiplex PCR, while TCRdb's copy carries only in-frame clones and drops some. The sample carries roughly 130,000 clones, around 93% recorded once. A note on this clone: Its cognate antigen is unknown.

Whole-study findings and limits: Public clonotypes showed up rarely, and on treatment they shrank or held steady. Researchers report that baseline clonality outpaced age-matched healthy donors and tracked circulating CD8+ T-cell counts.

The clonotype originates from a human donor with chronic lymphocytic leukemia. V gene TRBV28 combines with J gene TRBJ1-2; D ambiguous. Sequencing used PBMCs, obtained after 12 months of ibrutinib treatment. CDR3 nucleotides: TGTGCCAGCAGTTTACTTCAGAGAGCGACGTTTAGAGGCGGCTACACCTTC. Amino acids: CASSLLQRATFRGGYTF.